This T cell receptor beta chain was documented in a study of blood T cell repertoires in COVID-19. Original handling: Amplification with reference gene primers provided the estimates of nucleated cell counts. Libraries were prepared by immunoSEQ multiplex PCR; TCRdb keeps only in-frame clonotypes and omits some of them. Clone size and V and J calls were adopted from that table, with D and trimming inferred from the DNA. The data contain under 250,000 clones, less than 85% of them singletons. The V end lost 2 bases, the J end lost 6 bases, and 14 bases lay between the germline ends. The germline V gene encodes CDR1 MNHEY and CDR2 SVGAGI. The CDR3 has 15 amino acids. This clone was observed a handful of times. Participants came from roughly 24 US areas, aged about 18 to 89 years. Donors in Cohort 3 counted as recovered after two negative PCRs, clearance, or symptom resolution.

The source material was PBMCs or T cells enriched from blood (not recorded which). The clonotype was recovered from a man aged 55-75 years who had recovered from COVID-19. The chain recombines TRBV6-5 with TRBJ2-1; tentatively, D is TRBD1 (6 bases). CDR3 nucleotides: TGTGCCAGCAGTTACCCGCAGGGGTTAGTCAATGAGCAGTTCTTC. Translating gives CASSYPQGLVNEQFF.